Below, 4 T cell receptor beta chains from the same sample are listed, as sequenced in a study of cytomegalovirus exposure and HLA in healthy donors. PCR amplification relied on 60 Vbeta primers (plus 13 Jbeta primers). TCRdb's table, derived via immunoSEQ multiplex PCR, lists solely in-frame clones and lacks some. The sample consists of about 130,000 clones, 75% of them appearing once. Sequenced sample: PBMCs. The receptors were sampled from a man aged 25-45 years in good health and CMV-seronegative.

The rearrangement uses TRBV11-1 and TRBJ1-5; D unclear. Germline-derived CDR1 and CDR2 are SGHAT and FQDESV (reference sequence). Trimming removed 4 bases from V and 5 bases from J, with 12 bases in between. The CDR3 totals 14 residues. CDR3 in amino acids: CASSSAGGYQPQHF. Written as DNA, the CDR3 is TGTGCCAGCAGCTCGGCGGGAGGCTATCAGCCCCAGCATTTT. The variable domain in full, with the rest retrieved from reference TRBV11-1 and TRBJ1-5, is EAEVAQSPRYKITEKSQAVAFWCDPISGHATLYWYRQILGQGPELLVQFQDESVVDDSQLPKDRFSAERLKGVDSTLKIQPAELGDSAMYLCASSSAGGYQPQHFGDGTRLSIL.

The chain carries TRBV5-1 and TRBJ2-7; no definite D call. Deletions cut 5 bases from V and 1 base from J, with 7 bases between. Germline lookup yields CDR1 SGHRS and CDR2 YFSETQ. The CDR3 covers 12 residues. This CDR3 reads CASSAESYEQYF. The CDR3 DNA follows: TGCGCCAGCAGTGCGGAATCCTACGAGCAGTACTTC.

This chain links TRBV5-1 with TRBJ1-1, with no clear D. Germline CDR1 is SGHRS and CDR2 is YFSETQ. V was shortened by 0 bases and J by 0 bases, with 9 bases between the two germline ends. This CDR3 spans 15 amino acids. CDR3 nucleotide sequence: TGCGCCAGCAGCTTGGTAGCAGCCTTGAACACTGAAGCTTTCTTT. It specifies CASSLVAALNTEAFF.

This clone was counted a few times. This rearrangement joins TRBV27 to TRBJ2-7; 10 positions match TRBD2. Germline V gene data show CDR1 as MNHEY and CDR2 as SMNVEV (reference sequence). Losses at the gene ends were 5 bases for V and 6 bases for J; bases not matched to a gene: 7. This CDR3 is 14 amino acids long. This chain's CDR3 is CASSTFSGRGEQYF. The DNA for the CDR3 is TGTGCCAGCAGTACTTTCAGCGGGAGGGGCGAGCAGTACTTC.